The 17 T cell receptor beta chains below all came from one sample that was sequenced in a study of T cell responses to AZD1222 COVID-19 vaccine. Generated by immunoSEQ multiplex PCR, the TCRdb table keeps only in-frame clones and is missing some. The profile covers about 130,000 clones, with around 90% appearing a single time and less than 1.3% taken by the ten largest. Sequencing used peripheral blood, obtained 28 days after the second AZD1222 dose. Receptors originate from an adult who received the AZD1222 COVID-19 vaccine.

Note on this clone: Other DNA sequences in this sample translate to the same CDR3. CDR3 protein: CASSGTGANTEAFF. CDR3 nucleotide sequence: TGCGCCAGCAGCGGAACCGGGGCGAACACTGAAGCTTTCTTT. The rearrangement uses TRBV5-1 and TRBJ1-1; possibly TRBD1 for D (5 bases). The CDR3 extends over 14 amino acids. V was cut by 4 bases and J by 1 base, with 11 bases left in between. Looked up from germline, CDR1 is SGHRS and CDR2 is YFSETQ. Combining the CDR3 with reference TRBV5-1 and TRBJ1-1 gives the whole variable domain KAGVTQTPRYLIKTRGQQVTLSCSPISGHRSVSWYQQTPGQGLQFLFEYFSETQRNKGNFPGRFSGRQFSNSRSEMNVSTLELGDSALYLCASSGTGANTEAFFGQGTRLTVV.

This chain uses TRBV28 with TRBJ2-7; the match to TRBD2 covers 8 bases. Germline V lookup: CDR1 MDHEN, CDR2 SYDVKM. V shed 2 bases and J 1 base; nucleotides not matched to a gene: 25. The CDR3 is made up of 22 amino acids. The DNA for the CDR3 is TGTGCCAGCAGTTTAGTGATCCCCGTCTCCACGTCTAGGACTAGCCCGTCCTACGAGCAGTACTTC. As protein: CASSLVIPVSTSRTSPSYEQYF.

The chain couples TRBV7-9 to TRBJ1-1; 8 bases agree with TRBD1. The CDR3 totals 13 residues. Germline CDR1 is SEHNR and CDR2 is FQNEAQ (reference sequence). J gave up 7 bases and V 5 bases, and 6 bases lay outside the gene matches. The CDR3 reads CASSQQGGLEAFF. CDR3 nucleotides: TGTGCCAGCAGCCAACAGGGGGGACTTGAAGCTTTCTTT.

The V call is TRBV6-5, the J call TRBJ2-1, with D unresolved. The CDR3 is made up of 13 amino acids. The V and J ends lost 5 bases and 9 bases respectively, with 14 bases between them. Germline V gene data show CDR1 as MNHEY and CDR2 as SVGAGI. The CDR3 nucleotides are TGTGCCAGCAGTCCGGTGAGGTTCTCTGAGCAGTTCTTC. Protein product: CASSPVRFSEQFF.

The rearrangement links TRBV6-5 to TRBJ1-1, with 7 bases aligning to TRBD1. CDR3 length equals 14 residues. Trimming at V came to 4 bases and at J to 6 bases, leaving 8 bases not matched to a gene. Germline-derived CDR1 and CDR2 are MNHEY and SVGAGI. The CDR3 DNA follows: TGTGCCAGCAGTTGGGGACCGCAGGGGGCTGAAGCTTTCTTT. It codes for CASSWGPQGAEAFF.

The chain is built from TRBV2 and TRBJ1-1, with no clear D. The CDR3 consists of 13 residues. Trimming removed 2 bases at V and 1 base at J, with 5 bases between. The germline gives CDR1 SNHLY, CDR2 FYNNEI. The CDR3 protein is CASSESGNTEAFF. As DNA, the CDR3 is TGTGCCAGCAGTGAATCCGGGAACACTGAAGCTTTCTTT.

The chain couples TRBV7-9 to TRBJ2-3; D remains unclear. Germline CDR1 and CDR2: SEHNR and FQNEAQ (reference sequence). The CDR3 spans 12 residues. The V end lost 8 bases, the J end lost 3 bases, and 9 bases lay between the germline ends. The CDR3 protein is CASVYPTDTQYF. CDR3 DNA: TGTGCCAGCGTCTACCCGACAGATACGCAGTATTTT.

In this sample, this clone turned up once. The chain recombines TRBV19 with TRBJ2-7; 14 bases agree with TRBD2. Germline V gene sequence: CDR1 LNHDA, CDR2 SQIVND (reference sequence). This CDR3 comprises 14 residues. V gave up 9 bases and J gave up 4 bases; unmatched junction bases: 5. CDR3 bases: TGTGCCAGCGGGACTAGCGGGAGTATGTACGAGCAGTACTTC. This gives the protein CASGTSGSMYEQYF. Combining the CDR3 with reference TRBV19 and TRBJ2-7 gives the whole variable domain DGGITQSPKYLFRKEGQNVTLSCEQNLNHDAMYWYRQDPGQGLRLIYYSQIVNDFQKGDIAEGYSVSREKKESFPLTVTSAQKNPTAFYLCASGTSGSMYEQYFGPGTRLTVT.

The chain uses TRBV6-5 and TRBJ2-7; no reliable D call. V lost 2 bases, J lost 2 bases, and 7 bases lay in between. The CDR3 runs to 13 residues. The germline V gene encodes CDR1 MNHEY and CDR2 SVGAGI. The CDR3 sequence is CASSYGAPYEQYF. Here the CDR3 DNA reads TGTGCCAGCAGTTACGGAGCCCCCTACGAGCAGTACTTC.

The chain uses TRBV18 and TRBJ2-5, with TRBD1 as a possible D gene (5 bases). The germline gives CDR1 KGHSH, CDR2 LQKENI. Trimming took 2 bases from V and 4 from J, leaving 17 bases between them. This CDR3 is built from 16 residues. DNA for the CDR3: TGTGCCAGCTCACCAACCGTAGACAGATCCGGAGAGACCCAGTACTTC. Amino acids: CASSPTVDRSGETQYF.

V is TRBV19 and J is TRBJ1-2; no definite D call. CDR1 is LNHDA, CDR2 SQIVND, per germline (reference sequence). Trimming stripped 1 base from V and 7 bases from J, with 13 bases between. This CDR3 has 14 amino acids. The CDR3 region is CASSIVLSPGGYTF. For the CDR3, the DNA is TGTGCCAGTAGTATAGTTCTATCCCCGGGTGGCTACACCTTC.

CDR3 in amino acids: CASSFNHRDPQYF. In DNA, the CDR3 is TGTGCCAGCAGCTTCAACCACAGGGATCCGCAGTATTTT. The V and J genes are TRBV11-3 and TRBJ2-3; the D gene is possibly TRBD1 (6 bases). The germline V and J ends were trimmed by 3 bases and 10 bases, with 14 bases remaining between them. The CDR3 extends over 13 amino acids. The germline CDR1 and CDR2 sequences are SGHNT and YENEEA. The variable domain in full, completed from reference TRBV11-3 and TRBJ2-3, reads EAGVVQSPRYKIIEKKQPVAFWCNPISGHNTLYWYLQNLGQGPELLIRYENEEAVDDSQLPKDRFSAERLKGVDSTLKIQPAELGDSAVYLCASSFNHRDPQYFGPGTRLTVL.

The V and J genes are TRBV11-2 and TRBJ2-7; 9 bases map to TRBD1. Germline V gene data show CDR1 as SGHAT and CDR2 as FQNNGV. The J segment lost 5 bases and the V segment lost 1 base, leaving 3 bases of the junction unmatched. This CDR3 region has 14 residues. CDR3 region: CASSLGGQGNEQYF. The CDR3 DNA reads as TGTGCCAGCAGCTTAGGCGGACAGGGGAACGAGCAGTACTTC.

The V call is TRBV12-3 or TRBV12-4, the J call TRBJ1-2; D gene uncertain. This CDR3 is built from 11 residues. V was trimmed by 4 bases and J by 8 bases, leaving 8 bases between them. The CDR3, as DNA: TGTGCCAGCAGTTCCGGGAAAGGCTACACCTTC. It encodes CASSSGKGYTF.

CDR3 bases: TGTGCCAGTAGTATAAGGGCTCTTGGAAACACCATATATTTT. Translated, it gives CASSIRALGNTIYF. The chain combines TRBV19 with TRBJ1-3; D call uncertain. Trimming left V 2 bases short and J 3 bases short, with 8 bases between. The germline CDR1 and CDR2 sequences are LNHDA and SQIVND (reference sequence). This CDR3 has 14 amino acids.

The rearrangement joins TRBV2 to TRBJ1-2, with D perhaps TRBD1 (5 bases). The CDR3 consists of 13 residues. The V end was cut by 6 bases, the J end by 6 bases, with 14 bases between. Germline assignment: CDR1 SNHLY and CDR2 FYNNEI. Here the CDR3 DNA reads TGTGCCAGCAGCTACGACAGAGGGGATGGCTACACCTTC. This gives the protein CASSYDRGDGYTF.

V is TRBV10-3 and J is TRBJ1-6; D unclear. The V gene's germline CDR1 is ENHRY and CDR2 SYGVKD. The CDR3 totals 17 residues. The germline V and J ends were trimmed by 0 bases and 0 bases, with 9 bases remaining between them. For the CDR3, the DNA is TGTGCCATCAGTGAGTCAGGCCGTGGCTCCTATAATTCACCCCTCCACTTT. It encodes CAISESGRGSYNSPLHF.